This T cell receptor beta chain was sequenced during a study of follicular helper T cells after annual influenza vaccination (TCRdb year 2017). Notes on the research overall: After each seasonal influenza vaccination, blood was collected on days 0, 7 and 28. To look at recall of cTfh clones, some subjects were tracked through successive annual vaccinations covering the 2013-2014, 2014-2015 and 2015-2016 seasons. One week after vaccination, a second recruited cohort of more than nine subjects (Table S1) displayed a similar ICOS+CD38+ cTfh response. Six subjects had multi-year samples: four covered two vaccination seasons and two covered three seasons. The 2015 samples were processed right after collection, while the 2013-2014 samples were cryopreserved. Broader findings and caveats from the paper: ICOS+CD38+ cTfh clonality correlated with the frequency of that population, and its change correlated with the change in circulating plasmablast frequency. Successive annual vaccinations recalled a recurring oligoclonal ICOS+CD38+ cTfh response that included tetramer and AIM influenza-specific clonotypes. Day 7 ICOS+CD38+ clones were most often found later in ICOS-CD38- cTfh, suggesting that subset may serve as a memory reservoir. Rare clonotypes could not be sampled because productive TCRB sequences were recovered from only roughly 9.5-20% of the analyzed cells.

Read against the paper, the sample's time point label means: 2015-2016 season, pre-vaccination. Adults received seasonal inactivated influenza vaccine (Fluvarix), and TCRB sequencing tracked sorted blood CD4 subsets before and after vaccination. To be eligible, subjects had to live in the community and must not have received influenza vaccine in the previous 6 months. Subjects were excluded for influenza vaccine contraindications, substance abuse, HIV/AIDS, active malignancy, immunomodulatory medication, or active illness such as respiratory infection. Per time point, between roughly 35 and 100 mL of blood was sampled. Non-naive CD4+CXCR5+PD-1+ cells were defined as circulating Tfh and were sorted into ICOS+CD38+ and ICOS-CD38- fractions. PBMC were isolated using Ficoll-Paque PLUS or SepMate separation. Before DNA extraction, cell subsets were sorted from PBMC on a BD FACS Aria. This clone was recorded once. What this receptor recognizes is not known. Base qualities were left out, and no much larger clone turns up one base away.

Receptors were amplified or captured by the immunoSEQ multiplex PCR assay. Adaptive Biotechnologies carried out TCRB amplification, library preparation, sequencing and preliminary bioinformatics at Survey level resolution. For TCRB sequencing, genomic DNA from sorted cTfh populations was amplified by multiplex PCR. The published analysis was carried out like this. In R, clonality was calculated as 1 minus the normalized Shannon entropy, and the Gini index was computed using the R package ineq. To get the overlap score, the summed counts of shared sequences were divided by the total counts of all sequences in both of the compared samples. Significance of shared clonotypes was assessed by Fisher's exact test, with a theoretical repertoire of 10^7 TCRB sequences assumed. In its TCRdb copy, this immuneACCESS table keeps in-frame sequences only and misses some clones. Where compared with another copy, unresolved V genes explain less than half of these, and the others have no known cause. V and J calls plus clone size are reproduced from that table; the DNA served to infer D and trimming. The sample profile shows under 15,000 clones; 80% of them were found once. The biggest ten clones account for roughly 3.5% of the sample.

This clonotype was obtained from an adult who received the influenza vaccine. Specimen: CXCR5+ CD38- circulating T follicular helper cells from blood, collected on the day of influenza vaccination. In light of the paper, this sample's cell subset or site label describes: circulating Tfh, non-naive CD4+CXCR5+PD-1+ (ICOS+CD38+ or ICOS-CD38-).

The sequenced DNA: TGTGCCAGCAGCTACAACGGGGGGGAAATACCCCAGCATTTT. Its translation is CASSYNGGEIPQHF. This chain is built from TRBV7-2 and TRBJ1-5; the D segment could be TRBD1, given 5 matching bases. The CDR3 starts with the cysteine, ends with the phenylalanine, and has 14 residues. The kept DNA is CDR3 alone, 42 bases in frame from the first base. The V and J ends are trimmed by 4 bases and 10 bases, leaving 17 bases between them. Per the germline V gene, SGHTA is the CDR1 and FQGNSA is the CDR2.